Given below is one TCR beta chain in context. In the study's own analysis: Using reference gene primer amplification, nucleated cell counts were estimated. Generated by immunoSEQ multiplex PCR, the TCRdb table keeps only in-frame clones and is missing some. The D gene and trimming were derived from the DNA, and the V and J assignments and clone size from that table. The sample lists 410,000 or so clones; about nine tenths were seen once. The sample originates from a study of blood T cell repertoires in COVID-19. Study-wide background: Acute-phase and convalescent COVID-19 samples originated in the United States, Italy and Spain. PBMCs, B-cell-depleted T cells, or T cells were the source of the cDNA or gDNA that made up the material.

With 5 bases clipped from V and 5 bases from J, the junction kept 8 bases outside the gene matches. This CDR3 is 14 amino acids long. Per the germline V gene, CDR1 is SGHTA and CDR2 is FQGNSA. This chain uses TRBV7-2 with TRBJ1-2; 7 bases line up with TRBD1. The origin of this receptor is a woman aged 30 to 39 with active or convalescent COVID-19. Sequenced: peripheral blood. CDR3 bases: TGTGCCAGCAGCAGCCGGGACAGTTCTTATGGCTACACCTTC. The encoded protein is CASSSRDSSYGYTF.